The clone carrying this T cell receptor beta chain was counted once. Repertoires were generated with immunoSEQ multiplex PCR, while TCRdb's copy carries only in-frame clones and drops some. The table includes 55,000 or so clones, 88% detected once. The sample belongs to a study of blood T cell repertoires in COVID-19. After removal of 6 bases from V and 5 bases from J, the junction contained 3 bases not matched to a gene. CDR1 and CDR2 from the germline V gene are SNHLY and FYNNEI. The CDR3 consists of 14 residues. The chain recombines TRBV2 with TRBJ2-3; 12 bases are shared with TRBD2. The sample comprised peripheral blood. The receptor was isolated from a man in his sixties with active COVID-19. The CDR3 loop reads CASSAGLAGDTQYF. The CDR3 DNA reads TGTGCCAGCAGCGCGGGACTAGCGGGAGATACGCAGTATTTT.